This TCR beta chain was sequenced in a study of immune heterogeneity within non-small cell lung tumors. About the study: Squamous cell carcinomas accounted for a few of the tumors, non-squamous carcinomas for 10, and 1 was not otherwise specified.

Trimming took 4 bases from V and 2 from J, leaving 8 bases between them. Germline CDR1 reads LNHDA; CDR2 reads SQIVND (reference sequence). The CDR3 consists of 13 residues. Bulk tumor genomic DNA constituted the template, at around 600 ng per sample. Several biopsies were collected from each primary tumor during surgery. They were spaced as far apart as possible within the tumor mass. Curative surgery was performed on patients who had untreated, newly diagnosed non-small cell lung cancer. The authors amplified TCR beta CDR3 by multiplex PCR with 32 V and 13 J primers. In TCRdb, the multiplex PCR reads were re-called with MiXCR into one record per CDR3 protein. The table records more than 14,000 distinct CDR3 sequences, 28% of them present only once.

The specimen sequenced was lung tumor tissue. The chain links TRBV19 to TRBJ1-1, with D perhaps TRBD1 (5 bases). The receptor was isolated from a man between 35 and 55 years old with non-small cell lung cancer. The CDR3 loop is CASSKTGNTEAFF. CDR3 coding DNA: TGTGCCAGTAGTAAAACAGGCAACACTGAAGCTTTCTTT. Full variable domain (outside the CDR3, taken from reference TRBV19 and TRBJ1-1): DGGITQSPKYLFRKEGQNVTLSCEQNLNHDAMYWYRQDPGQGLRLIYYSQIVNDFQKGDIAEGYSVSREKKESFPLTVTSAQKNPTAFYLCASSKTGNTEAFFGQGTRLTVV.